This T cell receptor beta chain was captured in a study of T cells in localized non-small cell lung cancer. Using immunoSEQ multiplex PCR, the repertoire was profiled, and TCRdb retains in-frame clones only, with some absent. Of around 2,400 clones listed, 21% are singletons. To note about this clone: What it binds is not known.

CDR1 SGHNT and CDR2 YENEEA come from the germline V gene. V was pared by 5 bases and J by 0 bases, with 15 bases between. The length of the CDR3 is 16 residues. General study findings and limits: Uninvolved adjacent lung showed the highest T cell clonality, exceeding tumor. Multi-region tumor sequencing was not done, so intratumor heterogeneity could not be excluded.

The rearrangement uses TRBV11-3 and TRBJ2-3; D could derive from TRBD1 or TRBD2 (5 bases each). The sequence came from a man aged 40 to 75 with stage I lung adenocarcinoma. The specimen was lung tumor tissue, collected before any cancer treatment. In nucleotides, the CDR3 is TGTGCCAGCAGCCCCCGGGACGTGGGAAGCACAGATACGCAGTATTTT. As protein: CASSPRDVGSTDTQYF.